The clone carrying this TCR beta chain showed up just a few times. Its antigen is still unknown. These data belong to a study of vaccination and CD4 T cells after COVID-19. Study-level information: Cells received overlapping spike peptides from SARS-CoV-2, HCoV-NL63, HCoV-OC43 and HCoV-229E as stimulation.

Trimming pared 2 bases from V and 8 bases from J, leaving 9 bases between. Germline CDR1 is MRHNA and CDR2 is SNTAGT. This CDR3 region has 12 residues. Oncomine TCR Beta short-read sequencing was applied to DNA from cultured CD4+ T cells. TCRdb processed the PCR reads anew with MiXCR; each CDR3 protein has one entry. In the table there are approximately 14,000 distinct CDR3 sequences, less than 50% of which are singletons. Treatment specified: roughly 10-day PBMC culture with coronavirus spike peptide pools or control peptides (ViraFEST assay). The sequencing sample was made of CD4+ T cells from blood, cultured in vitro. The chain has TRBV6-4 and TRBJ1-1, with D unclear. This clonotype was obtained from a human donor who had recovered from COVID-19. The CDR3 coding sequence is TGTGCCAGCAGTGACCAGCGCGGGGAAGCTTTCTTT. Its protein is CASSDQRGEAFF.